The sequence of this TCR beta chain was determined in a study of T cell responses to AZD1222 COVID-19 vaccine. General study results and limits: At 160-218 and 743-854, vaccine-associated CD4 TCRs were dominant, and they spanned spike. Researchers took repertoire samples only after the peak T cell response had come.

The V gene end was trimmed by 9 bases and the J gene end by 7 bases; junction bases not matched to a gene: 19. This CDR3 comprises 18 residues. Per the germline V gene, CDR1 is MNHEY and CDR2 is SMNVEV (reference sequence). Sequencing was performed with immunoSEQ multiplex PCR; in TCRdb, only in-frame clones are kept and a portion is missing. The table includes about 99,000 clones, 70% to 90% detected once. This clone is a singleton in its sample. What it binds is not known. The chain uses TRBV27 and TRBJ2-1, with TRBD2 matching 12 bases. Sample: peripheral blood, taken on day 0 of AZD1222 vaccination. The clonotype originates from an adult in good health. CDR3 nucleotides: TGTGCCAGTCTCCCCTTGAAGCTCCGACTAGCGGGAGATAATGAGCAGTTCTTC. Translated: CASLPLKLRLAGDNEQFF.